This TCR beta chain stems from a study of tumor-infiltrating lymphocytes in primary liver carcinoma. As for the study in general: The patient population consisted of men and women between 30 and 69 years of age.

Worth noting for this clonotype: Being one base from a much bigger clone, this may be a read error. This is likely a read error, given that the CDR3 carries no conserved phenylalanine or tryptophan at its end.

Germline V CDR1 and CDR2: MGHRA, YSYEKL. Trimming pared 2 bases from V and 6 bases from J, leaving 10 bases between. CDR3 length: 14 amino acids. Researchers drew blood RNA from unsorted whole blood and extracted germline DNA as well. Investigators obtained about 4 milliliters of peripheral blood ahead of surgery. Reverse transcription of 500 ng total RNA with a constant-region primer produced TCR beta cDNA. Nested multiplex PCR, run for three rounds with slightly modified ARM-PCR, yielded TCR beta libraries. PCR rounds one and two used TRBV1-TRBV30 forward primers with a C-beta reverse primer for approximately 11 cycles each. MiXCR was run by TCRdb on the multiplex PCR reads, yielding one entry per CDR3 protein. This sample has approximately 300,000 distinct CDR3 sequences, with 65% found just once.

The receptor's source is a man aged 40-55 years with primary liver carcinoma and hepatitis B virus infection. The material sequenced was peripheral blood. V and J are TRBV4-1 and TRBJ2-2; D may be TRBD2 (6 bases). The CDR3 loop is CASSQRLGSGELFV. The CDR3 DNA reads as TGCGCCAGCAGCCAACGACTAGGTTCCGGGGAGCTGTTTGTT.